These 24 T cell receptor beta chains originate from one sample sequenced in a study of T cell responses to AZD1222 COVID-19 vaccine. Profiled with immunoSEQ multiplex PCR; TCRdb holds only in-frame clones, not every one. The sample shows around 160,000 clones, more than 75% of them seen only once. The source material was peripheral blood, sampled on day 0 of MenACWY control vaccination. All receptors derive from an adult in good health.

This clone was seen a single time. The J gene is TRBJ1-2, the V gene TRBV7-9; a possible D gene is TRBD1 (5 bases). Trimming took off 0 bases at V and 6 bases at J, with 14 bases between the two ends. Per the germline V gene, CDR1 is SEHNR and CDR2 is FQNEAQ (reference sequence). The CDR3 runs to 15 residues. The CDR3 nucleotides are TGTGCCAGCAGCTTAGCGTCCCGTGACAGAGATGGCTACACCTTC. This gives the protein CASSLASRDRDGYTF.

This chain connects TRBV18 to TRBJ2-1, with TRBD1 matching over 7 bases. This CDR3 contains 15 residues. Germline lookup yields CDR1 KGHSH and CDR2 LQKENI. With 1 base clipped from V and 4 bases from J, the junction kept 4 bases outside the gene matches. CDR3 coding DNA: TGTGCCAGCTCACCACAGGGGGCTTTGTACAATGAGCAGTTCTTC. As protein: CASSPQGALYNEQFF.

CDR3 coding DNA: TGTGCCAGCAGCTTGTTAGGTAAAGGGGGGAGCACAGATACGCAGTATTTT. Its protein product is CASSLLGKGGSTDTQYF. This chain connects TRBV5-6 to TRBJ2-3; D possibly matches TRBD1 or TRBD2 (6 bases each). Trimming stripped 1 base from V and 0 bases from J, with 15 bases between. The CDR3 is 17 amino acids. Germline V gives CDR1 SGHDT, CDR2 YYEEEE.

The rearrangement uses TRBV28 and TRBJ2-3; 8 positions match TRBD2. The J segment lost 2 bases and the V segment lost 2 bases, leaving 6 bases of the junction unmatched. CDR1 MDHEN and CDR2 SYDVKM come from the germline V gene. The CDR3 contains 16 residues. In DNA, the CDR3 is TGTGCCAGCAGTTTAGGGGTAGCGGGGCCCACAGATACGCAGTATTTT. Translating gives CASSLGVAGPTDTQYF.

This chain uses TRBV3-1 (or the pseudogene TRBV3-2) with TRBJ1-2; 10 positions agree with TRBD1. V gave up 4 bases and J gave up 2 bases; unmatched junction bases: 7. CDR3 length: 16 amino acids. CDR1 is LGHDT, CDR2 YNNKEL, per germline (reference sequence). The CDR3 nucleotides are TGTGCCAGCAGCCCCACCGACAGGGGGCTCAACTATGGCTACACCTTC. Translation gives CASSPTDRGLNYGYTF.

This chain joins TRBV5-5 and TRBJ1-1; tentative D call: TRBD1 (5 bases). The germline V gene has CDR1 SGHKS and CDR2 YYEKEE (reference sequence). This CDR3 is built from 14 residues. V was pared by 0 bases and J by 5 bases, with 11 bases between. The CDR3 DNA reads TGTGCCAGCAGCTTGGAAGGGACCCCAACTGAAGCTTTCTTT. This gives the protein CASSLEGTPTEAFF.

The chain joins TRBV19 to TRBJ1-5; D ambiguous. Germline V gives CDR1 LNHDA, CDR2 SQIVND (reference sequence). This CDR3 contains 13 residues. V dropped 3 bases and J dropped 2 bases, with 5 bases sitting between them. The CDR3 nucleotides are TGTGCCAGTAGTATGGCCGGCAATCAGCCCCAGCATTTT. Translating gives CASSMAGNQPQHF.

This clone occurred once. This sequence joins TRBV19 and TRBJ1-5, with no clear D. The germline V gene has CDR1 LNHDA and CDR2 SQIVND (reference sequence). The V and J ends lost 6 bases and 3 bases respectively, with 9 bases between them. The CDR3 contains 13 residues. CDR3 coding DNA: TGTGCCAGTAGCATCAGGTTCAATCAGCCCCAGCATTTT. This codes for CASSIRFNQPQHF.

This clone was seen once. V gene TRBV24-1 combines with J gene TRBJ2-2, with 8 bases lining up with TRBD1. V shed 4 bases and J 2 bases; nucleotides not matched to a gene: 8. The CDR3 runs 17 residues. Germline assignment: CDR1 KGHDR and CDR2 SFDVKD. The CDR3 is CATSEGWQGANTGELFF. Here the CDR3 DNA reads TGTGCCACCAGTGAGGGTTGGCAGGGGGCAAACACCGGGGAGCTGTTTTTT.

This clone has more than one count but fewer than ten. This chain uses TRBV7-2 with TRBJ1-4; no clear D. The V end was cut by 3 bases, the J end by 8 bases, with 13 bases between. Per germline, CDR1 SGHTA and CDR2 FQGNSA. This CDR3 is built from 14 residues. The CDR3 is CASSFVGGPEKLFF. The CDR3 DNA is TGTGCCAGCAGCTTTGTCGGAGGGCCCGAAAAACTGTTTTTT.

V usage is TRBV19 and J usage is TRBJ1-2, with D perhaps matching TRBD1 (5 bases). CDR1 is LNHDA and CDR2 is SQIVND in the germline V gene (reference sequence). CDR3 size: 14 residues. The V end lost 3 bases, the J end lost 1 base, and 9 bases lay between the germline ends. CDR3 DNA sequence: TGTGCCAGTAGTATTGGAGGGGATAACTATGGCTACACCTTC. Its protein product is CASSIGGDNYGYTF.

V and J are TRBV14 and TRBJ2-6; the D gene is possibly TRBD2 (7 bases). Germline V lookup: CDR1 SGHDN, CDR2 FVKESK. CDR3 size: 16 residues. Trimming took 4 bases from V and 0 from J, leaving 10 bases between them. The CDR3 loop is CASSRGGNSGANVLTF. For the CDR3, the DNA is TGTGCCAGCAGCCGGGGGGGCAACTCTGGGGCCAACGTCCTGACTTTC.

The rearrangement links TRBV29-1 to TRBJ1-4, with a possible D match to TRBD1 (6 bases). V lost 0 bases, J lost 5 bases, and 13 bases lay in between. Looked up from germline, CDR1 is SQVTM and CDR2 is ANQGSEA. The CDR3 extends over 15 amino acids. CDR3 DNA sequence: TGCAGCGTTGAAGATTTAAGGGGGGAAAATGAAAAACTGTTTTTT. Translating gives CSVEDLRGENEKLFF. Together with reference TRBV29-1 and TRBJ1-4, the CDR3 gives the full variable domain: SAVISQKPSRDICQRGTSLTIQCQVDSQVTMMFWYRQQPGQSLTLIATANQGSEATYESGFVIDKFPISRPNLTFSTLTVSNMSPEDSSIYLCSVEDLRGENEKLFFGSGTQLSVL.

The V and J genes are TRBV6-4 and TRBJ2-3; 10 bases match TRBD2. Germline V gene data show CDR1 as MRHNA and CDR2 as SNTAGT. The V and J ends lost 4 bases and 0 bases, in that order; junction bases with no gene match: 4. The CDR3 has 16 residues. The CDR3 nucleotides read TGTGCCAGCAGTGCATCTAGCGGGGGCAGCACAGATACGCAGTATTTT. Its protein is CASSASSGGSTDTQYF.

J is TRBJ2-1 and V is TRBV10-1, with D hard to call. Trimming cost V 0 bases and J 8 bases, with 8 bases left between them. Per the germline V gene, CDR1 is WNHNN and CDR2 is SYGVQD (reference sequence). The CDR3 length is 13 residues. Written as DNA, the CDR3 is TGCGCCAGCAGTGAGTCTGGGGTGTATGAGCAGTTCTTC. Translating it yields CASSESGVYEQFF.

This clone has a single count. The CDR3 region is CATTGTGRSEQYF. Here the CDR3 DNA reads TGTGCCACCACCGGGACAGGGCGGTCCGAGCAGTACTTC. The chain recombines TRBV28 with TRBJ2-7; 9 nucleotides align to TRBD1. J lost 6 bases, V lost 10 bases, and 10 bases had no gene match. The germline V gene encodes CDR1 MDHEN and CDR2 SYDVKM. The CDR3 has 13 residues.

V usage is TRBV6-6 and J usage is TRBJ1-1, with D possibly matching TRBD1 (5 bases). The CDR3 runs 14 residues. Germline CDR1 reads MNHNY; CDR2 reads SVGAGI (reference sequence). V lost 3 bases and J lost 4, with 12 bases in between. The CDR3 here is CASSYEGRSTEAFF. The CDR3 nucleotides are TGTGCCAGCAGTTATGAGGGGAGGAGCACTGAAGCTTTCTTT.

The chain uses TRBV6-5 and TRBJ2-7; the D gene is possibly TRBD2 (5 bases). The CDR3 sequence is 13 residues long. The germline gives CDR1 MNHEY, CDR2 SVGAGI. The V gene lost 7 bases and the J gene lost 6 bases, with 16 bases spanning the gap. This CDR3 is CASIDDRGSEQYV. Written as DNA, the CDR3 is TGTGCCAGCATCGACGATAGAGGGTCCGAGCAGTACGTC.

The chain recombines TRBV6-5 with TRBJ1-2, with D possibly being TRBD1 (5 bases). Germline lookup yields CDR1 MNHEY and CDR2 SVGAGI. V was cut by 7 bases and J by 8 bases, with 17 bases left in between. The CDR3 totals 13 residues. CDR3 region: CASTPGPALGYTF. The CDR3 DNA follows: TGTGCCAGCACCCCGGGACCAGCATTAGGCTACACCTTC.

The chain carries TRBV14 and TRBJ2-5; 8 nucleotides line up with TRBD1. J lost 1 base, V lost 8 bases, and 9 bases had no gene match. The CDR3 has 15 amino acids. CDR1 is SGHDN, CDR2 FVKESK, per germline. This CDR3 reads CASSPRGRRQETQYF. CDR3 bases: TGTGCCAGCTCCCCCAGGGGGCGTCGCCAAGAGACCCAGTACTTC.

V and J are TRBV2 and TRBJ1-5; the D is unclear. The CDR3 loop spans 13 amino acids. Germline CDR1 and CDR2: SNHLY and FYNNEI. V was clipped by 8 bases and J by 0 bases, with 8 bases between them. CDR3 nucleotide sequence: TGTGCCAGCGTCGACGATAGCAATCAGCCCCAGCATTTT. Its translation is CASVDDSNQPQHF.

V usage is TRBV9 and J usage is TRBJ2-1, with 15 nucleotides matching TRBD2. The J segment lost 5 bases and the V segment lost 4 bases, leaving 10 bases of the junction unmatched. The CDR3 totals 18 residues. CDR1 SGDLS and CDR2 YYNGEE come from the germline V gene. The CDR3 sequence: CASSSVGLAGGTNNEQFF. Here the CDR3 DNA reads TGTGCCAGCAGCTCGGTAGGACTAGCGGGGGGGACCAACAATGAGCAGTTCTTC.

The rearrangement links TRBV10-1 to TRBJ2-5; possible D gene TRBD1, 6 bases. The CDR3 extends over 13 amino acids. V was pared by 4 bases and J by 5 bases, with 11 bases between. The germline V gene has CDR1 WNHNN and CDR2 SYGVQD (reference sequence). CDR3 in amino acids: CASSVNRVETQYF. For the CDR3, the DNA is TGCGCCAGCAGTGTAAACAGGGTCGAGACCCAGTACTTC.

This clone was found a few times. The chain employs TRBV2 and TRBJ2-3, with 7 nucleotides matching TRBD2. This CDR3 has 15 amino acids. V shed 5 bases, J shed 3 bases, and the junction held 8 bases outside the gene matches. CDR1 is SNHLY and CDR2 is FYNNEI in the germline V gene. The CDR3 loop is CASSQRRGMTDTQYF. CDR3 nucleotide sequence: TGTGCCAGCAGTCAAAGGCGGGGGATGACAGATACGCAGTATTTT.